Listed here is a single T cell receptor (beta chain). What it recognizes is unknown. The entry originates in a study of cytomegalovirus exposure and HLA in healthy donors. The study ran its PCR with 60 Vbeta and 13 Jbeta primers. Clones were read by immunoSEQ multiplex PCR, and TCRdb kept only the in-frame ones, dropping some. Of under 200,000 clones listed, about 79% are singletons. Notes on the study in general: The study recorded 150 to 200 TCR beta chains that were cytomegalovirus-associated.

Per the germline V gene, CDR1 is GTSNPN and CDR2 is SVGIG (reference sequence). The length of the CDR3 is 15 residues. The sequenced sample consisted of PBMCs. The genes are TRBV30 and TRBJ2-5, with 8 bases lining up with TRBD1. This TCR came from a female donor in good health and CMV-seronegative. The CDR3 reads CALQPTGGLVETQYF. The CDR3 region has the DNA TGTGCTCTACAGCCAACAGGGGGATTGGTAGAGACCCAGTACTTC. Filled out from reference TRBV30 and TRBJ2-5, the complete variable domain reads SQTIHQWPATLVQPVGSPLSLECTVEGTSNPNLYWYRQAAGRGLQLLFYSVGIGQISSEVPQNLSASRPQDRQFILSSKKLLLSDSGFYLCALQPTGGLVETQYFGPGTRLLVL.